This TCR beta chain came from a study of T cell responses to AZD1222 COVID-19 vaccine. Study context: Second doses at about 4 or about 12 weeks were pooled. Study-wide results and caveats: Seropositivity was recorded at baseline in only 6 or 7 AZD1222 recipients. White British donors predominated, females outnumbered males, and clonal diversity was possibly underestimated.

In regard to this clone: Antigen: not known.

From germline, CDR1 is SNHLY and CDR2 FYNNEI. The CDR3 has 16 amino acids. V was trimmed by 2 bases and J by 1 base, leaving 9 bases between them. Clones were read by immunoSEQ multiplex PCR, and TCRdb kept only the in-frame ones, dropping some. The sample records some 180,000 clones, 75% to 90% being singletons. The receptor's source is an adult in good health. This material consisted of peripheral blood, taken on day 0 of AZD1222 vaccination. V is TRBV2 and J is TRBJ1-6; tentatively, D is TRBD1 (5 bases). Here the CDR3 reads CASSERGFSYNSPLHF. CDR3 coding DNA: TGTGCCAGCAGTGAACGGGGGTTTTCCTATAATTCACCCCTCCACTTT. The full variable domain, rest sourced from reference TRBV2 and TRBJ1-6, is EPEVTQTPSHQVTQMGQEVILRCVPISNHLYFYWYRQILGQKVEFLVSFYNNEISEKSEIFDDQFSVERPDGSNFTLKIRSTKLEDSAMYFCASSERGFSYNSPLHFGNGTRLTVT.